This entry lists 9 T cell receptor beta chains sequenced from one sample in a study of OX40 agonist ivuxolimab in advanced cancers. TCRdb keeps only in-frame clones here, not all; method: immunoSEQ multiplex PCR. Of about 20,000 clones listed, more than 75% were seen once; the top ten hold about 10%. Sequenced material: CD4+ or CD8+ T cells sorted from blood, taken in a trial of the OX40 agonist ivuxolimab. These receptors were taken from an adult with an advanced solid tumor such as melanoma, head and neck, liver or kidney cancer.

The V call is TRBV19, the J call TRBJ2-7; TRBD1 matches 7 bases. V shed 4 bases, J shed 2 bases, and the junction held 8 bases outside the gene matches. The CDR3 has 15 amino acids. Germline CDR1 and CDR2: LNHDA and SQIVND (reference sequence). CDR3 sequence: CASSRWAGTAYEQYF. In DNA form, the CDR3 reads TGTGCCAGTAGTAGGTGGGCCGGGACAGCCTACGAGCAGTACTTC.

Concerning this clone itself: This same CDR3 is encoded by further DNA sequences in the sample. The chain is built from TRBV7-9 and TRBJ1-3, with 7 bases identical to TRBD1. V lost 5 bases to trimming and J lost 1 base; unmatched junction nucleotides: 2. The CDR3 spans 14 residues. CDR1 SEHNR and CDR2 FQNEAQ come from the germline V gene (reference sequence). The CDR3 sequence is CASSPTGSGNTIYF. The CDR3 nucleotides read TGTGCCAGCAGCCCGACAGGGTCTGGAAACACCATATATTTT.

The gene calls are TRBV10-3 and TRBJ1-4; TRBD1 might be the D (5 bases). The CDR3 consists of 17 residues. The V end lost 5 bases, the J end lost 7 bases, and 23 bases lay between the germline ends. The germline V gene has CDR1 ENHRY and CDR2 SYGVKD. The CDR3 DNA sequence: TGTGCCATCAGTCGAGGGCCGGGGGGGTTGGTACCTGAAAAACTGTTTTTT. The encoded protein is CAISRGPGGLVPEKLFF.

The CDR3 here is CASSQESLGQYRTYEQYF. The CDR3 DNA reads as TGCGCCAGCAGCCAAGAGTCGTTAGGGCAATACAGAACCTACGAGCAGTACTTC. The J gene is TRBJ2-7, the V gene TRBV4-1; no reliable D call. Germline V lookup: CDR1 MGHRA, CDR2 YSYEKL. The CDR3 sequence is 18 residues long. The V end was cut by 0 bases, the J end by 2 bases, with 20 bases between.

The chain combines TRBV27 with TRBJ1-5, with TRBD1 matching over 9 bases. CDR1 is MNHEY, CDR2 SMNVEV, per germline (reference sequence). V lost 2 bases and J lost 2; bases outside the gene matches: 7. This CDR3 contains 17 residues. CDR3 sequence (DNA): TGTGCCAGCAGTTTACAGGGACAGGGAAGCGGCAATCAGCCCCAGCATTTT. It specifies CASSLQGQGSGNQPQHF.

This clone was detected once. The rearrangement links TRBV6-5 to TRBJ2-1, with 7 positions matching TRBD2. The V and J ends lost 3 bases and 7 bases, in that order; junction bases with no gene match: 6. CDR3 size: 14 residues. CDR1 MNHEY and CDR2 SVGAGI come from the germline V gene. Here the CDR3 DNA reads TGTGCCAGCAGTTATCGGACTAGGCTTAATGAGCAGTTCTTC. This encodes CASSYRTRLNEQFF.

With regard to this clone: One end of the junction varies from germline; a read error may be responsible. The genes are TRBV11-2 and TRBJ1-6; D remains ambiguous. CDR3 length equals 16 residues. Germline CDR1 and CDR2: SGHAT and FQNNGV. The CDR3 nucleotides read TGTGCCAGCAGCGTAGATGGCGGAGTCATTAATTCACCCCTCCACTTT. Translated, it gives CASSVDGGVINSPLHF. Full variable domain (remainder filled in from reference TRBV11-2 and TRBJ1-6): EAGVAQSPRYKIIEKRQSVAFWCNPISGHATLYWYQQILGQGPKLLIQFQNNGVVDDSQLPKDRFSAERLKGVDSTLKIQPAKLEDSAVYLCASSVDGGVINSPLHFGNGTRLTVT.

The chain is built from TRBV6-5 and TRBJ2-5; D is undetermined. CDR1 is MNHEY, CDR2 SVGAGI, per germline. The V end was cut by 4 bases, the J end by 7 bases, with 7 bases between. The length of the CDR3 is 11 residues. This chain's CDR3 is CASSFGPTQYF. The CDR3 bases are TGTGCCAGCAGTTTCGGGCCGACCCAGTACTTC.

This clone has only one observation. The V call is TRBV21-1, the J call TRBJ2-2; the DNA was not used to check the table's D call, TRBD1. TRBV21-1 is flagged as a pseudogene. The CDR3 loop spans 15 amino acids. The CDR3 bases are TGTGCCAGCAGCAAGGGGCAGGGGGCTAACGGGGAGCTGTTTTTT. Residues: CASSKGQGANGELFF.